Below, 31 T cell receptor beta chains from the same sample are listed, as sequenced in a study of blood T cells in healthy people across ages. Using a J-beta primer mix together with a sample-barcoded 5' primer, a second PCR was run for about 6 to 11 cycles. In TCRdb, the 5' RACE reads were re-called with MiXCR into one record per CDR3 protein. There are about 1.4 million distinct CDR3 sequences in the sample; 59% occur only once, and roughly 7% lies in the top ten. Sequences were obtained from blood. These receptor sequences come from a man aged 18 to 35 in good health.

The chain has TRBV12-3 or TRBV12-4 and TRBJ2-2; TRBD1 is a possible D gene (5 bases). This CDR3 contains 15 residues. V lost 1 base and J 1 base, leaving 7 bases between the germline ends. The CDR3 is CASSLGQQNTGELFF. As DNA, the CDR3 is TGTGCCAGCAGTTTAGGACAGCAGAACACCGGGGAGCTGTTTTTT.

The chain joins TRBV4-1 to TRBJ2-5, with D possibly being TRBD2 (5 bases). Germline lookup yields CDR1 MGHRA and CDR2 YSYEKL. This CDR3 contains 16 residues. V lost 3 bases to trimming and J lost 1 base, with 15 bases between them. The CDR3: CASSHTTQDFQETQYF. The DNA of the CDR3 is TGCGCCAGCAGCCATACCACCCAGGACTTCCAAGAGACCCAGTACTTC.

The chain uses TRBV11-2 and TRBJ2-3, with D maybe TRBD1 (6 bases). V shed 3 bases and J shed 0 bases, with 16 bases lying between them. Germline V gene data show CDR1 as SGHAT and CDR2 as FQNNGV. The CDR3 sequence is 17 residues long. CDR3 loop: CASSFAPRQVSTDTQYF. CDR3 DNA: TGTGCCAGCAGCTTCGCCCCTAGACAGGTTAGCACAGATACGCAGTATTTT.

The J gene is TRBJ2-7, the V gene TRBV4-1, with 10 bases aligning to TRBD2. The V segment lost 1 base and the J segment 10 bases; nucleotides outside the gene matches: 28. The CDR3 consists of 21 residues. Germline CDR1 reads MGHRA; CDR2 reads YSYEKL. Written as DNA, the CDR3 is TGCGCCAGCAGCCAAGTTCCTCTAAGGCGGCTAGCGGGGGCCCCAGAAGATTCCCAGTACTTC. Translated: CASSQVPLRRLAGAPEDSQYF.

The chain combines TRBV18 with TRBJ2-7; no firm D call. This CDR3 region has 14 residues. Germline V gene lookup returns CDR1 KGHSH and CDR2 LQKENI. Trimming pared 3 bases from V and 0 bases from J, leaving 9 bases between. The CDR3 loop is CASSPAFDSYEQYF. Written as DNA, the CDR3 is TGTGCCAGCTCACCCGCTTTCGACTCCTACGAGCAGTACTTC.

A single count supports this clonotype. CDR3 protein: CASSPTPGLTDTQYF. CDR3 nucleotides: TGTGCCAGCAGCCCTACTCCGGGACTGACAGATACGCAGTATTTT. V gene TRBV14 combines with J gene TRBJ2-3; D perhaps matches TRBD2 (6 bases). V lost 4 bases and J 3 bases, leaving 14 bases between the germline ends. Germline V gives CDR1 SGHDN, CDR2 FVKESK. CDR3 length: 15 amino acids.

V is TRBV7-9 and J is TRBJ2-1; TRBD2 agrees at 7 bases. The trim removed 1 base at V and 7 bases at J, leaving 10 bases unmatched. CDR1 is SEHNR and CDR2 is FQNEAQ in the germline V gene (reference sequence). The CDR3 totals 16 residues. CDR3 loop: CASSLVGAGVKNEQFF. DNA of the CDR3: TGTGCCAGCAGCTTAGTCGGGGCGGGGGTGAAAAATGAGCAGTTCTTC.

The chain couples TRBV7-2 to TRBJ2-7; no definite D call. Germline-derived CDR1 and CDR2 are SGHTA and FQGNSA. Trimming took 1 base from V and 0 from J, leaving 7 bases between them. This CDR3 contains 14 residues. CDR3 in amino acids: CASSLGPNSYEQYF. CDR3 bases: TGTGCCAGCAGCTTAGGGCCCAACTCCTACGAGCAGTACTTC.

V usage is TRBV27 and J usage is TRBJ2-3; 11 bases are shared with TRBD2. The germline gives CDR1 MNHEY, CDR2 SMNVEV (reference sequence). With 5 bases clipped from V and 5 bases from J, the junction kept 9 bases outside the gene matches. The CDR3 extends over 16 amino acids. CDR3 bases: TGTGCCAGCAGTCCTACTAGCGGGAGTAGGGTAGATACGCAGTATTTT. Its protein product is CASSPTSGSRVDTQYF.

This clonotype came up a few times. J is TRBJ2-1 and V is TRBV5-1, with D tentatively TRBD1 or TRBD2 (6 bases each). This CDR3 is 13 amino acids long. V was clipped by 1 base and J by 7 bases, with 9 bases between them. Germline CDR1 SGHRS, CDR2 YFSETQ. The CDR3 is CASSLTGANEQFF. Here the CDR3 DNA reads TGCGCCAGCAGCTTGACGGGGGCAAATGAGCAGTTCTTC.

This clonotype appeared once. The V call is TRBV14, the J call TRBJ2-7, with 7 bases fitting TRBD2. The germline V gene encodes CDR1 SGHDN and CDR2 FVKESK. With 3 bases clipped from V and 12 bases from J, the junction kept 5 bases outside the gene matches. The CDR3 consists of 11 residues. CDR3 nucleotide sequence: TGTGCCAGCAGCCACGGGGGACTACCGTACTTC. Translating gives CASSHGGLPYF.

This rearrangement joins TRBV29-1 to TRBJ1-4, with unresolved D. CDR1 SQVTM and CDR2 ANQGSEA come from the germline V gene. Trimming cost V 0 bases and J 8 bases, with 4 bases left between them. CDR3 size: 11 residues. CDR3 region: CSVEEREKLFF. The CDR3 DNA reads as TGCAGCGTTGAAGAGCGGGAAAAACTGTTTTTT.

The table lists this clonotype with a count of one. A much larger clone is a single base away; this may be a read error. The CDR3 DNA follows: TGTGCCAGCAGCCCCGGTTTAGCGGGAGAGTCCTACAATGAGCAGTTCTTC. Amino acid sequence: CASSPGLAGESYNEQFF. V and J are TRBV7-9 and TRBJ2-1, with TRBD2 matching 9 bases. Germline CDR1 SEHNR, CDR2 FQNEAQ (reference sequence). Losses at the gene ends were 5 bases for V and 1 base for J; bases not matched to a gene: 9. The CDR3 has 17 amino acids.

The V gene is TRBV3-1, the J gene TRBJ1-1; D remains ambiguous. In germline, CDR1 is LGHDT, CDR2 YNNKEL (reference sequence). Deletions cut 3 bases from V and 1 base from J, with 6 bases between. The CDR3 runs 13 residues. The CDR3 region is CASSQTRNTEAFF. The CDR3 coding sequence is TGTGCCAGCAGCCAGACGAGGAACACTGAAGCTTTCTTT.

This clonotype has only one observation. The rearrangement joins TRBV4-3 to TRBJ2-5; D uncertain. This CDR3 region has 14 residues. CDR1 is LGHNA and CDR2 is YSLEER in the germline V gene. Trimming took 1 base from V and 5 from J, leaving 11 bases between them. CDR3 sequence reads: CASSQVTSAETQYF. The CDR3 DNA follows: TGCGCCAGCAGCCAAGTGACCAGCGCGGAGACCCAGTACTTC.

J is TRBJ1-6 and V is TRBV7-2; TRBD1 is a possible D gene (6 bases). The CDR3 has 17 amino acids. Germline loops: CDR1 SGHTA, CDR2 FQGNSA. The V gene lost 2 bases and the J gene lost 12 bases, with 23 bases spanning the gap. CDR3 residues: CASSLRRSGAAMIPLHF. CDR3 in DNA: TGTGCCAGCAGCTTAAGAAGGTCGGGGGCAGCAATGATACCCCTCCACTTT.

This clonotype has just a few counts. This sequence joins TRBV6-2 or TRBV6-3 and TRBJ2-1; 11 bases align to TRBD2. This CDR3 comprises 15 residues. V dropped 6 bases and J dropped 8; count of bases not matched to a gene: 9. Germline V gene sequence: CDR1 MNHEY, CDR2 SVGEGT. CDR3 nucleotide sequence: TGTGCCAGCAGATCGCTAGCGGGAGGTAACCATGAGCAGTTCTTC. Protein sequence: CASRSLAGGNHEQFF.

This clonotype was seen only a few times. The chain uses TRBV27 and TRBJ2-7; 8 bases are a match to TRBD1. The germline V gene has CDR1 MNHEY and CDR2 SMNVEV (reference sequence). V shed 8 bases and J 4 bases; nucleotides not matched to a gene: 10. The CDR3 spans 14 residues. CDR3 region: CASPPGQEIYEQYF. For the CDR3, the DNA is TGTGCCAGCCCTCCGGGACAGGAGATTTACGAGCAGTACTTC.

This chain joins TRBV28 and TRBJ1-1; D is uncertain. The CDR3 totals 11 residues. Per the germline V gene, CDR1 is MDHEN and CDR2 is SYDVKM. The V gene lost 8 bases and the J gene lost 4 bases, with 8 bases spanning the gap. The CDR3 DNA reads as TGTGCCAGCCTCTATGGCACTGAAGCTTTCTTT. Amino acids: CASLYGTEAFF. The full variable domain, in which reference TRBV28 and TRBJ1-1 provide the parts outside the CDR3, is DVKVTQSSRYLVKRTGEKVFLECVQDMDHENMFWYRQDPGLGLRLIYFSYDVKMKEKGDIPEGYSVSREKKERFSLILESASTNQTSMYLCASLYGTEAFFGQGTRLTVV.

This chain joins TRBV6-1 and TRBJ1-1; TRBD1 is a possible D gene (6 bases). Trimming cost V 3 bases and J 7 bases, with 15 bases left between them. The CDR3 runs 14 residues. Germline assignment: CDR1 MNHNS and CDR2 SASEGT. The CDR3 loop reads CASSDLQGWVEAFF. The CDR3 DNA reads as TGTGCCAGCAGTGATCTACAGGGATGGGTTGAAGCTTTCTTT.

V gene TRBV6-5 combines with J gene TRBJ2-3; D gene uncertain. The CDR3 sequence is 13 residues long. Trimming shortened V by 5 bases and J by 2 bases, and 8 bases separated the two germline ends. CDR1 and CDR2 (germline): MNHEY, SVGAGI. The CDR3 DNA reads TGTGCCAGCAGTCATATTAACACAGATACGCAGTATTTT. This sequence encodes CASSHINTDTQYF.

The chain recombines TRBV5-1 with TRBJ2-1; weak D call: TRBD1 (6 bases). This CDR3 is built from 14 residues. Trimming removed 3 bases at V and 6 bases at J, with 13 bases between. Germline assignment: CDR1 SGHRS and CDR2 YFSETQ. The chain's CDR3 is CASSSTQGPNEQFF. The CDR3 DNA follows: TGCGCCAGCAGCTCTACACAGGGCCCCAATGAGCAGTTCTTC.

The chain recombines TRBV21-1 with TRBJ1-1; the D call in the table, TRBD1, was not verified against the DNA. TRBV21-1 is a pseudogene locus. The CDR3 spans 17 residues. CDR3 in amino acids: CASSKGDRGQGNTEAFF. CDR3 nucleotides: TGTGCCAGCAGCAAAGGGGACAGGGGGCAAGGGAACACTGAAGCTTTCTTT.

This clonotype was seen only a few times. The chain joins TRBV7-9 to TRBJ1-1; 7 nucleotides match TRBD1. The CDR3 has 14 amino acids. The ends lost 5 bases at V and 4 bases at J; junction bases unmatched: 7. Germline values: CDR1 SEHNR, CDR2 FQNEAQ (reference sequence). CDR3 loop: CASSGDSLGTEAFF. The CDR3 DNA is TGTGCCAGCAGCGGGGACAGCCTGGGCACTGAAGCTTTCTTT.

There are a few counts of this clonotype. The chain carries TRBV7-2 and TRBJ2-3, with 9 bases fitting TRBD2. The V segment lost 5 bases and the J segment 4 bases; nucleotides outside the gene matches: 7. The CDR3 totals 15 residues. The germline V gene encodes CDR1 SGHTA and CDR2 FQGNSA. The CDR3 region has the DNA TGTGCCAGCAGCCGCGGGAGGGCCTACGCAGATACGCAGTATTTT. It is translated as CASSRGRAYADTQYF.

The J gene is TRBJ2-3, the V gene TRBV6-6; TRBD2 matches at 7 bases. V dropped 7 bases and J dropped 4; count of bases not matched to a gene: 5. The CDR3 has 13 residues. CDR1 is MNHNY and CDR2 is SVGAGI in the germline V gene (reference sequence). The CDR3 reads CASNGRSSDTQYF. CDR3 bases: TGTGCCAGCAACGGGAGGTCTTCAGATACGCAGTATTTT.

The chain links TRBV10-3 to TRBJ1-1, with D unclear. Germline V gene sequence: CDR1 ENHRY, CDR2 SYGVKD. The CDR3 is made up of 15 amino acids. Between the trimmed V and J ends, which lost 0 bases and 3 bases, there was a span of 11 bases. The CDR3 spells CAISESAGIDTEAFF. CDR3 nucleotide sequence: TGTGCCATCAGTGAGTCCGCGGGGATTGACACTGAAGCTTTCTTT.

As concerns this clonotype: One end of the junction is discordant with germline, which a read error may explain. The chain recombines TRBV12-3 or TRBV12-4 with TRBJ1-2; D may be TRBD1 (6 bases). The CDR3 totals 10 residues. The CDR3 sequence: CATQGNGHTF. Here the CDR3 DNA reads TGTGCCACTCAGGGGAATGGCCACACCTTC.

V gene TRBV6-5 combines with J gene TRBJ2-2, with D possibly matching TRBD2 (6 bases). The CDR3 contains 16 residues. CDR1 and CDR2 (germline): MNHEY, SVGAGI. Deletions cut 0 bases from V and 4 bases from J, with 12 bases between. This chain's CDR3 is CASSYSTGSGTGELFF. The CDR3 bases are TGTGCCAGCAGTTACTCTACCGGGAGTGGCACCGGGGAGCTGTTTTTT.

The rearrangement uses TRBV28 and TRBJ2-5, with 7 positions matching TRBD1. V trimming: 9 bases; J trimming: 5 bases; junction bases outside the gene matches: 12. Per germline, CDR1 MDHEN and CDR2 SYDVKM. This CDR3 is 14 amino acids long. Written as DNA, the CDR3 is TGTGCCAGACCGAGACAGGGTTTGACGGAGACCCAGTACTTC. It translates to CARPRQGLTETQYF.

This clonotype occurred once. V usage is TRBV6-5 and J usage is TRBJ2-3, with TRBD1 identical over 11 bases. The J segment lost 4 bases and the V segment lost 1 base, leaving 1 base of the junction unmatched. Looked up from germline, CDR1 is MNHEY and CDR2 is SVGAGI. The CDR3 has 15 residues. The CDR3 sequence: CASSYWTGGADTQYF. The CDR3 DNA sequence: TGTGCCAGCAGTTACTGGACAGGGGGCGCAGATACGCAGTATTTT.